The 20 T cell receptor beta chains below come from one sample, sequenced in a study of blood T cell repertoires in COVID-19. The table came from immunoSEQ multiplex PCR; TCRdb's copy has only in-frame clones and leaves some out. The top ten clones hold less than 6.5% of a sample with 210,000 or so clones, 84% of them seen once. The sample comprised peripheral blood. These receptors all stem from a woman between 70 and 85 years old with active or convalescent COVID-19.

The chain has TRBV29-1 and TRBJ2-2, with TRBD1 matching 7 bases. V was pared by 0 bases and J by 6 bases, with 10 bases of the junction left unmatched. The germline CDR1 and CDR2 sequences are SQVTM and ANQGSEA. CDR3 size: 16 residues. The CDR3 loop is CSVEDLSSTGAGELFF. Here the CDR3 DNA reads TGCAGCGTTGAAGACCTTTCCTCTACAGGGGCCGGGGAGCTGTTTTTT.

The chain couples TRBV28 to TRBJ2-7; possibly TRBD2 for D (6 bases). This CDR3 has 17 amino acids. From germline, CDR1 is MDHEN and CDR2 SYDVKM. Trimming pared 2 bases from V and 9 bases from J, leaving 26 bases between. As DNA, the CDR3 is TGTGCCAGCAGTTTAACTGTATTTGCGGGAAGCCCCCAAGGGCAGTACTTC. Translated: CASSLTVFAGSPQGQYF. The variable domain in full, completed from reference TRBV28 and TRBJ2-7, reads DVKVTQSSRYLVKRTGEKVFLECVQDMDHENMFWYRQDPGLGLRLIYFSYDVKMKEKGDIPEGYSVSREKKERFSLILESASTNQTSMYLCASSLTVFAGSPQGQYFGPGTRLTVT.

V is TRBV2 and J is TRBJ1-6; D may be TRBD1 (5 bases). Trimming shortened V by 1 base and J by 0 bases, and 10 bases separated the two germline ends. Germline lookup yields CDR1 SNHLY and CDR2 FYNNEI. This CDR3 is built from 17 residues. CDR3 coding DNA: TGTGCCAGCAGTGAAGGGGGCAGACCCTCCTATAATTCACCCCTCCACTTT. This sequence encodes CASSEGGRPSYNSPLHF.

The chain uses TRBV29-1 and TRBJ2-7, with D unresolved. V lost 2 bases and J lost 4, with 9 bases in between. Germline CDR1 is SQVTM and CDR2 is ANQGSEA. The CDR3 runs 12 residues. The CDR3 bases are TGCAGCGTTGAACTAGAAAAGTACGAGCAGTACTTC. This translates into CSVELEKYEQYF.

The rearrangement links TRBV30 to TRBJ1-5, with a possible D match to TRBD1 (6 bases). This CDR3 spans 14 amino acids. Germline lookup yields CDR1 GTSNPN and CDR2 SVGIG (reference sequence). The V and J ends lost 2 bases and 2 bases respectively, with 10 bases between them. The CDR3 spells CAWSRGWGNQPQHF. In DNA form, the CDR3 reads TGTGCCTGGAGTAGGGGGTGGGGCAATCAGCCCCAGCATTTT.

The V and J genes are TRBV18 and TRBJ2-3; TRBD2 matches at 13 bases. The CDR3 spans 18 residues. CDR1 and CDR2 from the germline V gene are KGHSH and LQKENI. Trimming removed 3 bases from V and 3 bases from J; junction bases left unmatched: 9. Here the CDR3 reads CASSPGILAGGPTDTQYF. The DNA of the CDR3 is TGTGCCAGCTCACCGGGGATACTAGCGGGAGGGCCGACAGATACGCAGTATTTT.

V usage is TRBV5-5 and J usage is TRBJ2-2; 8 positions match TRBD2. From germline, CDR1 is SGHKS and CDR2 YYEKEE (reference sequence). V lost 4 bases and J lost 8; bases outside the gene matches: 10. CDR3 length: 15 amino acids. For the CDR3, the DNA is TGTGCCAGCAGCCAACCCGGGACTAGTCGAGGGGAGCTGTTTTTT. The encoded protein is CASSQPGTSRGELFF.

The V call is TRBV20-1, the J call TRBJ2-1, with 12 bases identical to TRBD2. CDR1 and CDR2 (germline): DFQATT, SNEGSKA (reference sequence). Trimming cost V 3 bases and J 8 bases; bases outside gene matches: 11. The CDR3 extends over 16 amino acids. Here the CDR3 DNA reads TGCAGTGCTAGTGTAGGGCTAGCGGGAGGGATGGATGAGCAGTTCTTC. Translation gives CSASVGLAGGMDEQFF.

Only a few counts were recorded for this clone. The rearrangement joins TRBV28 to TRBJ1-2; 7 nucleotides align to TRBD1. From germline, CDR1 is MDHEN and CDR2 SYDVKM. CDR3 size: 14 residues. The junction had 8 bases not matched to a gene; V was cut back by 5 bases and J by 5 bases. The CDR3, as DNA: TGTGCCAGCAGTAAGGCCGGGACAGAGTATGGCTACACCTTC. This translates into CASSKAGTEYGYTF.

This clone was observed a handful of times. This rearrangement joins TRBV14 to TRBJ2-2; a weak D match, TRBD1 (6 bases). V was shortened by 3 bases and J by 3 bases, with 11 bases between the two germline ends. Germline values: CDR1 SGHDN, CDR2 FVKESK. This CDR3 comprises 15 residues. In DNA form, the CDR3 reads TGTGCCAGCAGCCAGTGGGGGCTGGACACCGGGGAGCTGTTTTTT. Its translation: CASSQWGLDTGELFF.

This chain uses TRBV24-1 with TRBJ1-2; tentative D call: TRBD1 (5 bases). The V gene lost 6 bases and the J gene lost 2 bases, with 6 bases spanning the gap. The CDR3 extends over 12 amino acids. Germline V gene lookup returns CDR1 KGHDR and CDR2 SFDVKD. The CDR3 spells CATSPGNYGYTF. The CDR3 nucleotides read TGTGCCACCAGTCCAGGGAACTATGGCTACACCTTC.

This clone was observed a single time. The CDR3: CASSPPADSYEQYF. The CDR3 bases are TGTGCCAGCTCACCCCCAGCGGACTCCTACGAGCAGTACTTC. V is TRBV18 and J is TRBJ2-7; a weak D match, TRBD2 (5 bases). Germline CDR1 and CDR2: KGHSH and LQKENI. V lost 3 bases to trimming and J lost 0 bases, with 9 bases between them. The CDR3 sequence is 14 residues long.

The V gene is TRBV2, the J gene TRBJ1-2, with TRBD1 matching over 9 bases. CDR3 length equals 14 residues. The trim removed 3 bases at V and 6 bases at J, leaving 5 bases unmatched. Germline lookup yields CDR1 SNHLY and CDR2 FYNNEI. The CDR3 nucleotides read TGTGCCAGCAGTGATCGGACAGGGGTTCATGGCTACACCTTC. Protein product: CASSDRTGVHGYTF.

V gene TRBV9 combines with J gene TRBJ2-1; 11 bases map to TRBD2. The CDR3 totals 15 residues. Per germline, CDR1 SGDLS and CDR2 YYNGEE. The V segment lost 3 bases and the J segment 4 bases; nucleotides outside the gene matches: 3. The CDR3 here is CASSGGLADYNEQFF. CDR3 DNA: TGTGCCAGCAGCGGGGGACTAGCGGATTACAATGAGCAGTTCTTC.

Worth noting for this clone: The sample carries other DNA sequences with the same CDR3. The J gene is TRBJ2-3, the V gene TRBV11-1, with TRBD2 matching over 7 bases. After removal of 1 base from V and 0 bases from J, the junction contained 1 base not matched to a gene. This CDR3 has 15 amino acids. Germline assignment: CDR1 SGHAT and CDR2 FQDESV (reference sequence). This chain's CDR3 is CASSLGSGSTDTQYF. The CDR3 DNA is TGTGCCAGCAGCTTAGGTAGCGGGAGCACAGATACGCAGTATTTT. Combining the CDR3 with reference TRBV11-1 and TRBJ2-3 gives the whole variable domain EAEVAQSPRYKITEKSQAVAFWCDPISGHATLYWYRQILGQGPELLVQFQDESVVDDSQLPKDRFSAERLKGVDSTLKIQPAELGDSAMYLCASSLGSGSTDTQYFGPGTRLTVL.

The CDR3: CASPSTSDTDTQYF. The CDR3 DNA sequence: TGTGCCAGCCCCTCGACTAGCGATACAGATACGCAGTATTTT. The chain uses TRBV5-8 and TRBJ2-3, with 8 bases identical to TRBD2. Per germline, CDR1 SGHTS and CDR2 YDEGEE. This CDR3 comprises 14 residues. With 7 bases clipped from V and 3 bases from J, the junction kept 7 bases outside the gene matches.

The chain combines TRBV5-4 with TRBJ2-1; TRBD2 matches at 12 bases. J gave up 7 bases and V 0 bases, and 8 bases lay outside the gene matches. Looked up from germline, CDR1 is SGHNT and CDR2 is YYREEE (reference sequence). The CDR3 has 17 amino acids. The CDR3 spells CASSLGPLAGGGNEQFF. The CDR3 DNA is TGTGCCAGCAGCTTGGGGCCTCTAGCGGGAGGGGGGAATGAGCAGTTCTTC.

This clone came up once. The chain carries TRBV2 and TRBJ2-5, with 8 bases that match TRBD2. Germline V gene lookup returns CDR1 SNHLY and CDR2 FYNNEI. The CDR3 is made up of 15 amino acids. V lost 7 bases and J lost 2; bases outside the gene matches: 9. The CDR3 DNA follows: TGTGCCAGCACTCGAGCGGGAGTGGGACAAGAGACCCAGTACTTC. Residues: CASTRAGVGQETQYF.

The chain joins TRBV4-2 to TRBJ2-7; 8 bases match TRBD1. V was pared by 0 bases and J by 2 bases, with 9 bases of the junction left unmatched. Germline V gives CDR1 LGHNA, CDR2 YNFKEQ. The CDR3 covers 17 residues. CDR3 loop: CASSQDLSRGRTYEQYF. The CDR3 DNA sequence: TGTGCCAGCAGCCAAGACCTCAGCAGGGGGCGCACCTACGAGCAGTACTTC.

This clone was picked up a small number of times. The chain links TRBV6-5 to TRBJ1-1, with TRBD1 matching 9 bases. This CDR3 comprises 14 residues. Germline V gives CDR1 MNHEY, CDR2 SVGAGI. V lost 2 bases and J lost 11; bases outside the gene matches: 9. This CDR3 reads CASSYATGTGFAFF. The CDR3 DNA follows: TGTGCCAGCAGTTACGCGACCGGGACAGGGTTCGCTTTCTTT.